The rows below give T cell receptor beta chains drawn from one sample of a study of CD8 T cells in ankylosing spondylitis. In TCRdb, the 5' RACE reads were re-called with MiXCR into one record per CDR3 protein. The profile shows about 220,000 distinct CDR3 sequences, roughly 26% of them singletons. Sequenced material: blood, either unsorted or a sorted T cell fraction (not recorded which). The receptors originated from a male donor with ankylosing spondylitis or in good health (not recorded which). CDR3s include the opening cysteine and the closing phenylalanine or tryptophan. A D gene is named only where the DNA matches it firmly. Clone size is shown for a subset of rows, as once, few, many or a class of expanded clone.

>NA|TRBV9|TRBJ2-7|many
CASSVDPGSEQYF
TGTGCCAGCAGCGTAGATCCAGGGTCCGAGCAGTACTTC
>NA|TRBV5-1|TRBJ2-4|many
CASSLNPDLKNIQYF
TGCGCCAGCAGCTTGAATCCCGACCTCAAAAACATTCAGTACTTC
>TRBD2|TRBV5-1|TRBJ2-3|many
CASSPERGTDTQYF
TGCGCCAGCAGCCCGGAGCGGGGGACAGATACGCAGTATTTT
>NA|TRBV21-1|TRBJ2-5|NA
CASRLGQETQYF
TGTGCCAGCAGGCTCGGTCAAGAGACCCAGTACTTC
>NA|TRBV28|TRBJ2-7|many
CASRGWRDEQYF
TGTGCCAGCAGGGGCTGGCGGGACGAGCAGTACTTC
>NA|TRBV12-3/TRBV12-4|TRBJ1-5|few
CASLRGGNQPQHF
TGTGCCAGCCTGCGTGGTGGCAATCAGCCCCAGCATTTT
>TRBD2|TRBV20-1|TRBJ2-1|NA
CSARAPGLPYNEQFF
TGCAGTGCTAGAGCTCCGGGACTACCCTACAATGAGCAGTTCTTC
>NA|TRBV9|TRBJ2-2|many
CASSVEPQGTGELFF
TGTGCCAGCAGCGTAGAACCGCAGGGAACCGGGGAGCTGTTTTTT
>TRBD2|TRBV5-1|TRBJ2-3|many
CASSPTSGRSTDTQYF
TGCGCCAGCAGCCCGACTAGCGGGAGAAGCACAGATACGCAGTATTTT
>NA|TRBV29-1|TRBJ1-4|many
CSVRKRGLNEKLFF
TGCAGCGTGAGAAAACGGGGCTTAAATGAAAAACTGTTTTTT
>TRBD2|TRBV27|TRBJ2-2|many
CASSWKREVTGELFF
TGTGCCAGCAGTTGGAAGCGGGAAGTCACCGGGGAGCTGTTTTTT
>NA|TRBV11-2|TRBJ2-7|few
CASSLVFPGVGSYEQYF
TGTGCCAGCAGCTTAGTTTTCCCGGGGGTGGGCTCCTACGAGCAGTACTTC
>NA|TRBV20-1|TRBJ2-4|NA
CSARDLRLVSNIQYF
TGCAGTGCTAGAGATCTGCGACTAGTGTCGAACATTCAGTACTTC
>TRBD2|TRBV24-1|TRBJ2-3|few
CATSDSGGSRTDTQYF
TGTGCCACCAGTGATTCCGGCGGGAGTCGCACAGATACGCAGTATTTT
>NA|TRBV7-2|TRBJ2-7|many
CASRGAVSYEQYF
TGTGCCAGCAGGGGGGCTGTCTCCTACGAGCAGTACTTC
>TRBD2|TRBV4-2|TRBJ2-4|many
CASSQVGGNIQYF
TGTGCCAGCAGCCAAGTGGGGGGGAACATTCAGTACTTC
>NA|TRBV29-1|TRBJ2-1|many
CSEDDPRVSLYNEQFF
TGCAGCGAGGACGACCCGCGGGTTTCGCTTTACAATGAGCAGTTCTTC
>NA|TRBV20-1|TRBJ1-1|NA
CSARPQLVNAFF
TGCAGTGCTAGACCCCAGCTAGTGAATGCTTTCTTT
>TRBD1|TRBV29-1|TRBJ1-2|many
CSVAQGKGYTF
TGCAGCGTTGCACAGGGGAAAGGCTACACCTTC
>TRBD2|TRBV29-1|TRBJ2-7|few
CSSRGGLFHQRSSYEQYF
TGCAGCTCCCGGGGGGGGCTATTTCACCAGAGGAGCTCCTACGAGCAGTACTTC
>TRBD2|TRBV12-3/TRBV12-4|TRBJ2-7|NA
CASSLGTSSGEQYF
TGTGCCAGCAGCCTAGGGACTAGCAGCGGCGAGCAGTACTTC